The 18 T cell receptor beta chains below come from one sample, sequenced in a study of shared clonotypes between healthy human individuals. TCRdb keeps only in-frame clones here, not all; method: immunoSEQ multiplex PCR. The data hold about 1 million clones, with more than 65% observed a single time. Sequenced input: memory CD4+ T cells sorted from blood. Sample subset: CD45RA-negative fraction. The receptors here all came from a man younger than 35 in good health.

The rearrangement uses TRBV10-3 and TRBJ2-7, with 8 positions matching TRBD1. CDR1 is ENHRY, CDR2 SYGVKD, per germline. V was clipped by 10 bases and J by 4 bases; unmatched bases: 9. CDR3 length: 13 residues. DNA of the CDR3: TGTGCCACCCTAACCGGACAGGGTTACGAGCAGTACTTC. This codes for CATLTGQGYEQYF.

The genes are TRBV6-1 and TRBJ1-2; D is unresolved. Germline V gene data show CDR1 as MNHNS and CDR2 as SASEGT. The CDR3 is 11 amino acids. The V end lost 5 bases, the J end lost 5 bases, and 6 bases lay between the germline ends. CDR3 sequence (DNA): TGTGCCAGCAGTTCCGGGTATGGCTACACCTTC. It translates to CASSSGYGYTF.

This rearrangement joins TRBV4-1 to TRBJ1-1, with unresolved D. Germline lookup yields CDR1 MGHRA and CDR2 YSYEKL. With 4 bases removed from V and 4 bases from J, the gap between germline ends came to 13 bases. This CDR3 has 14 amino acids. The CDR3 DNA sequence: TGCGCCAGCAGCCGGTTAGGACTTGGCACTGAAGCTTTCTTT. Amino acids: CASSRLGLGTEAFF.

The rearrangement uses TRBV30 and TRBJ1-3; no clear D gene. CDR1 and CDR2 (germline): GTSNPN, SVGIG (reference sequence). V was clipped by 4 bases and J by 0 bases, with 13 bases between them. The CDR3 extends over 15 amino acids. CDR3 residues: CAWKLLSASGNTIYF. CDR3 DNA: TGTGCCTGGAAGTTGCTATCGGCCTCTGGAAACACCATATATTTT.

V gene TRBV19 combines with J gene TRBJ2-7, with 7 bases lining up with TRBD1. Losses at the gene ends were 5 bases for V and 9 bases for J; bases not matched to a gene: 13. The CDR3 is 14 amino acids. Germline V CDR1 and CDR2: LNHDA, SQIVND (reference sequence). CDR3 region: CASSPGTGALGQYF. In nucleotides, the CDR3 is TGTGCCAGTAGTCCCGGAACAGGGGCATTGGGGCAGTACTTC.

The V and J genes are TRBV5-8 and TRBJ2-2; 8 bases align to TRBD1. CDR1 SGHTS and CDR2 YDEGEE come from the germline V gene. J was trimmed by 6 bases and V by 0 bases; bases with no gene match: 13. This CDR3 is built from 18 residues. The CDR3 loop is CASSLVKSGQGFAGELFF. DNA for the CDR3: TGTGCCAGCAGCTTGGTGAAGTCAGGACAGGGTTTCGCCGGGGAGCTGTTTTTT.

As regards this clone: This sample includes further DNA sequences coding for the same CDR3. The chain carries TRBV30 and TRBJ1-2, with 8 bases fitting TRBD1. This CDR3 contains 13 residues. With 5 bases clipped from V and 0 bases from J, the junction kept 2 bases outside the gene matches. Germline V gene data show CDR1 as GTSNPN and CDR2 as SVGIG (reference sequence). DNA of the CDR3: TGTGCCTGGGGACAGGGACCTAACTATGGCTACACCTTC. Translating gives CAWGQGPNYGYTF.

The V gene is TRBV14, the J gene TRBJ2-1; 7 nucleotides match TRBD2. The germline V gene has CDR1 SGHDN and CDR2 FVKESK. Trimming at V came to 0 bases and at J to 3 bases, leaving 5 bases not matched to a gene. This CDR3 contains 16 residues. CDR3 sequence (DNA): TGTGCCAGCAGCCAAGATGAGGTAGCGGGCTACAATGAGCAGTTCTTC. It yields the protein CASSQDEVAGYNEQFF.

The chain links TRBV6-5 to TRBJ2-5; 13 nucleotides line up with TRBD2. Germline V CDR1 and CDR2: MNHEY, SVGAGI. J lost 7 bases, V lost 5 bases, and 7 bases had no gene match. This CDR3 contains 15 residues. In DNA form, the CDR3 reads TGTGCCAGCAGTCGGTGGACTAGCGGGAGTGGGACCCAGTACTTC. It encodes CASSRWTSGSGTQYF.

A word on this clone: The sample has other DNA sequences that encode this CDR3 too. The chain carries TRBV5-1 and TRBJ1-1; D call uncertain. The germline CDR1 and CDR2 sequences are SGHRS and YFSETQ. This CDR3 comprises 15 residues. V lost 1 base and J lost 1, with 11 bases in between. The DNA of the CDR3 is TGCGCCAGCAGCTTGCGGACGGGGTCGAACACTGAAGCTTTCTTT. Translated, it gives CASSLRTGSNTEAFF.

The chain uses TRBV2 and TRBJ2-3, with D maybe TRBD1 (5 bases). Germline V lookup: CDR1 SNHLY, CDR2 FYNNEI. Trimming left V 6 bases short and J 2 bases short, with 15 bases between. CDR3 length: 15 amino acids. The CDR3 DNA is TGTGCCAGCAGCGCAGGGCACCTCTACACAGATACGCAGTATTTT. It is translated as CASSAGHLYTDTQYF.

The rearrangement uses TRBV6-5 and TRBJ1-2; D unresolved. CDR3 length: 15 residues. Trimming took 0 bases from V and 6 from J, leaving 14 bases between them. Germline V gene data show CDR1 as MNHEY and CDR2 as SVGAGI. CDR3 bases: TGTGCCAGCAGTTACTCGAGCCGGACGGATAATGGCTACACCTTC. Its translation is CASSYSSRTDNGYTF.

This chain links TRBV6-1 with TRBJ2-5; TRBD2 matches at 9 bases. Germline V gene sequence: CDR1 MNHNS, CDR2 SASEGT. V was clipped by 10 bases and J by 5 bases; unmatched bases: 14. The CDR3 has 15 amino acids. In nucleotides, the CDR3 is TGTGCCACAGCCCGGAGCGGGGGGAGTGGGGAGACCCAGTACTTC. It is translated as CATARSGGSGETQYF.

V and J are TRBV6-5 and TRBJ1-2, with 7 bases aligning to TRBD1. Trimming removed 2 bases from V and 8 bases from J; junction bases left unmatched: 14. There are 16 residues in the CDR3. CDR1 and CDR2 from the germline V gene are MNHEY and SVGAGI. Here the CDR3 reads CASSYQLTYHRGGYTF. The CDR3 DNA reads TGTGCCAGCAGTTACCAACTGACCTACCACAGGGGAGGCTACACCTTC.

The V gene is TRBV29-1, the J gene TRBJ2-5; TRBD2 aligns across 9 bases. Germline CDR1 SQVTM, CDR2 ANQGSEA. The junction had 5 bases not matched to a gene; V was cut back by 4 bases and J by 5 bases. The CDR3 has 13 residues. The CDR3 loop reads CSVGTSARETQYF. The CDR3 bases are TGCAGCGTTGGGACTAGCGCGAGGGAGACCCAGTACTTC.

The J gene is TRBJ2-3, the V gene TRBV7-9; 8 nucleotides match TRBD1. The CDR3 runs 15 residues. Unmatched junction bases numbered 5, after V lost 5 bases and J lost 1 base. The germline CDR1 and CDR2 sequences are SEHNR and FQNEAQ (reference sequence). Written as DNA, the CDR3 is TGTGCCAGCAGCGCCGGGGACAGGCGCACAGATACGCAGTATTTT. This translates into CASSAGDRRTDTQYF.

A few counts support this clone. The V gene is TRBV10-3, the J gene TRBJ2-3; 7 bases are a match to TRBD2. J lost 0 bases, V lost 6 bases, and 9 bases had no gene match. The germline V gene has CDR1 ENHRY and CDR2 SYGVKD. The length of the CDR3 is 16 residues. The CDR3 protein is CAIRGSGTGSTDTQYF. CDR3 nucleotide sequence: TGTGCCATCAGGGGAAGCGGGACGGGGAGCACAGATACGCAGTATTTT.

The chain links TRBV30 to TRBJ1-4; the D is unclear. The V end was cut by 2 bases, the J end by 5 bases, with 15 bases between. The germline CDR1 and CDR2 sequences are GTSNPN and SVGIG (reference sequence). This CDR3 spans 15 amino acids. CDR3 DNA sequence: TGTGCCTGGAGTTCCGGTCCTTACAACAATGAAAAACTGTTTTTT. Protein sequence: CAWSSGPYNNEKLFF.